This is a list of T cell receptor beta chains from one sample in a study of cytomegalovirus exposure and HLA in healthy donors. Some clones are missing from TCRdb's copy, which holds only in-frame ones; the method was immunoSEQ multiplex PCR. The sample totals some 30,000 clones; its top ten clones hold 3.5% to 5.5%. Sequencing used PBMCs. The receptors derive from a woman in her forties in good health and CMV-seropositive. The CDR3 runs from the conserved cysteine through the conserved F or W. Fields, in order: clone size, J gene, V gene, D gene, CDR3 protein, CDR3 DNA. The D gene is left open where the match is weak. Where a row states a size, it is once, few, many or the class of an expanded clone; other rows omit it.

NA | TRBJ2-1 | TRBV19 | TRBD2 | CVSSFGGLHNEQFF | TGTGTCAGTTCTTTCGGGGGGTTGCACAATGAGCAGTTCTTC
NA | TRBJ2-7 | TRBV19 | TRBD1 | CASSWTGGYEQYF | TGTGCCAGTAGTTGGACAGGGGGGTACGAGCAGTACTTC
NA | TRBJ2-1 | TRBV29-1 | NA | CSVEDLRELIYNEQFF | TGCAGCGTTGAAGATCTCCGGGAGCTAATCTACAATGAGCAGTTCTTC
NA | TRBJ2-7 | TRBV20-1 | NA | CSALRGYEQYF | TGCAGTGCTTTAAGGGGCTACGAGCAGTACTTC
NA | TRBJ1-1 | TRBV5-1 | NA | CASSYAENTEAFF | TGCGCCAGCAGCTATGCAGAAAACACTGAAGCTTTCTTT
NA | TRBJ2-7 | TRBV2 | TRBD2 | CASSGGIELAEGYEQYF | TGTGCCAGCAGTGGGGGCATTGAACTAGCGGAGGGATACGAGCAGTACTTC
NA | TRBJ2-1 | TRBV18 | NA | CASSPPVANEQFF | TGTGCCAGCTCACCACCAGTGGCTAATGAGCAGTTCTTC
NA | TRBJ1-3 | TRBV25-1 | NA | CASSEGGSGNTIYF | TGTGCCAGCAGTGAGGGGGGATCTGGAAACACCATATATTTT
NA | TRBJ2-7 | TRBV27 | TRBD1 | CASSPTGGGYEQYF | TGTGCCAGCAGTCCGACAGGGGGTGGTTACGAGCAGTACTTC
NA | TRBJ2-6 | TRBV19 | NA | CASSIQNPYDSGANVLTF | TGTGCCAGTAGTATCCAGAATCCATATGACTCTGGGGCCAACGTCCTGACTTTC
NA | TRBJ1-1 | TRBV4-1 | NA | CASSLHQGSLNTEAFF | TGCGCCAGCAGCCTTCATCAGGGGAGTTTGAACACTGAAGCTTTCTTT
NA | TRBJ1-1 | TRBV28 | NA | CASSLERAVNTEAFF | TGTGCCAGCAGCCTAGAGCGGGCAGTGAACACTGAAGCTTTCTTT
NA | TRBJ2-5 | TRBV15 | NA | CATSRAPPEENQYF | TGTGCCACCAGCAGAGCCCCGCCCGAGGAGAACCAGTACTTC
NA | TRBJ1-5 | TRBV29-1 | NA | CSVVLPGGGNQPQHF | TGCAGCGTTGTTCTCCCCGGGGGAGGCAATCAGCCCCAGCATTTT
NA | TRBJ2-7 | TRBV6-1 | TRBD1 | CASSDRGVAYEQYF | TGTGCCAGCAGCGACAGGGGAGTCGCCTACGAGCAGTACTTC
NA | TRBJ2-5 | TRBV27 | NA | CASSLCYETQYF | TGTGCCAGCAGTTTATGTTATGAGACCCAGTACTTC
NA | TRBJ1-2 | TRBV4-1 | TRBD1 | CASSLVGTGLVTNYGYTF | TGCGCCAGCAGCCTAGTCGGGACAGGGCTAGTAACAAACTATGGCTACACCTTC
NA | TRBJ2-1 | TRBV10-3 | TRBD2 | CAISDSLAGEGYEQFF | TGTGCCATCAGTGACTCTCTAGCGGGAGAGGGCTATGAGCAGTTCTTC
NA | TRBJ2-5 | TRBV13 | TRBD1 | CASSKRTGGETQYF | TGTGCCAGCAGCAAAAGGACAGGGGGAGAGACCCAGTACTTC
NA | TRBJ2-7 | TRBV9 | TRBD1 | CASSVGQGAYEQYF | TGTGCCAGCAGCGTAGGTCAGGGGGCCTACGAGCAGTACTTC
NA | TRBJ2-2 | TRBV19 | TRBD2 | CASTKATSAHTGELFF | TGTGCCAGTACTAAGGCGACTAGCGCGCACACCGGGGAGCTGTTTTTT
NA | TRBJ1-5 | TRBV6-5 | NA | CATQINRARPQHF | TGTGCCACCCAGATTAACAGGGCTAGGCCCCAGCATTTT
NA | TRBJ2-6 | TRBV7-7 | NA | CASSLGGDVSGANVLTF | TGTGCTAGCAGCTTAGGCGGGGATGTCTCTGGGGCCAACGTCCTGACTTTC
NA | TRBJ2-3 | TRBV6-4 | NA | CASSDSAVADTQYF | TGTGCCAGCAGTGACTCAGCCGTCGCAGATACGCAGTATTTT
NA | TRBJ2-7 | TRBV18 | NA | CASRSERTYEQYF | TGTGCCAGCCGCAGCGAAAGAACCTACGAGCAGTACTTC
NA | TRBJ2-5 | TRBV13 | TRBD2 | CASSRTSGRTETQYF | TGTGCCAGCAGCCGGACTAGCGGGAGAACGGAGACCCAGTACTTC
NA | TRBJ2-7 | TRBV25-1 | TRBD1 | CASSERNRGRNEQYF | TGTGCCAGCAGTGAACGTAACAGGGGGCGAAACGAGCAGTACTTC
NA | TRBJ1-3 | TRBV5-1 | NA | CASRLAGTGNTIYF | TGCGCCAGCAGGTTGGCAGGGACTGGAAACACCATATATTTT
NA | TRBJ2-7 | TRBV29-1 | NA | CSVEVGSIAYEQYF | TGCAGCGTTGAAGTTGGGAGCATAGCCTACGAGCAGTACTTC
NA | TRBJ1-2 | TRBV19 | TRBD1 | CASKPGQGKSGYTF | TGTGCCAGTAAGCCGGGACAGGGGAAGAGTGGCTACACCTTC
NA | TRBJ2-7 | TRBV27 | TRBD2 | CASSPGTSGSYEQYF | TGTGCCAGCAGTCCGGGGACTAGCGGGAGTTACGAGCAGTACTTC
NA | TRBJ2-1 | TRBV7-2 | NA | CASSLTGVSYNEQFF | TGTGCCAGCAGCTTAACGGGGGTCTCCTACAATGAGCAGTTCTTC
NA | TRBJ2-7 | TRBV13 | TRBD1 | CASSYRDRGGYEQYF | TGTGCCAGCAGCTATCGGGACAGGGGAGGGTACGAGCAGTACTTC
NA | TRBJ2-7 | TRBV27 | TRBD1 | CASSLTLTGSYEQYF | TGTGCCAGCAGTTTAACCCTGACAGGGTCCTACGAGCAGTACTTC
NA | TRBJ2-2 | TRBV18 | NA | CASSPRSGNTGELFF | TGTGCCAGCTCACCTAGATCGGGGAACACCGGGGAGCTGTTTTTT
NA | TRBJ2-2 | TRBV6-4 | TRBD1 | CASSPTGGVAGELFF | TGTGCCAGCAGTCCAACAGGGGGAGTCGCCGGGGAGCTGTTTTTT
NA | TRBJ1-2 | TRBV5-6 | TRBD1 | CASSLVDRGSYGYTF | TGTGCCAGCAGCTTGGTTGACAGGGGATCGTATGGCTACACCTTC
NA | TRBJ2-3 | TRBV7-3 | TRBD2 | CASSPGSSGRRGTDTQYF | TGTGCCAGCAGCCCGGGGAGTAGCGGGAGGCGGGGCACAGATACGCAGTATTTT
NA | TRBJ2-7 | TRBV27 | TRBD1 | CASSLLPGGAYEQYF | TGTGCCAGCAGTTTACTGCCAGGGGGCGCCTACGAGCAGTACTTC
NA | TRBJ1-3 | TRBV6-4 | NA | CASIPPRGASGNTIYF | TGTGCCAGCATCCCCCCCCGGGGGGCCTCTGGAAACACCATATATTTT
NA | TRBJ2-7 | TRBV9 | NA | CASSPLPSPYEQYF | TGTGCCAGCAGCCCCCTGCCTAGTCCCTACGAGCAGTACTTC
NA | TRBJ2-5 | TRBV18 | NA | CASSPPGQDTQYF | TGTGCCAGCTCACCACCTGGACAAGATACCCAGTACTTC
NA | TRBJ2-1 | TRBV28 | TRBD2 | CASSLVGGGRADEQFF | TGTGCCAGCAGTTTGGTCGGGGGCGGGAGGGCCGATGAGCAGTTCTTC
NA | TRBJ1-4 | TRBV5-4 | TRBD1 | CASSLGGRGSNEKLFF | TGTGCCAGCAGCTTAGGGGGCAGGGGATCTAATGAAAAACTGTTTTTT
NA | TRBJ1-1 | TRBV29-1 | TRBD1 | CSAAAGTGGENTEDFF | TGCAGCGCTGCGGCCGGGACAGGGGGCGAGAACACTGAAGATTTCTTT
NA | TRBJ2-5 | TRBV6-5 | NA | CASTPRGTPKGTQYF | TGTGCCAGCACCCCACGGGGGACCCCCAAGGGGACCCAGTACTTC
NA | TRBJ2-5 | TRBV6-6 | NA | CASRFRPGQETQYF | TGTGCCAGCAGATTTCGACCGGGACAAGAGACCCAGTACTTC
NA | TRBJ2-6 | TRBV30 | NA | CAWIPGGVGANVLTF | TGTGCCTGGATCCCCGGAGGGGTCGGGGCCAACGTCCTGACTTTC
NA | TRBJ1-2 | TRBV2 | NA | CASSRVLNYGYTF | TGTGCCAGCAGCAGGGTACTAAACTATGGCTACACCTTC
NA | TRBJ2-7 | TRBV25-1 | NA | CASKDRSYEQYF | TGTGCCAGCAAGGACAGATCCTACGAGCAGTACTTC
NA | TRBJ2-7 | TRBV5-5 | TRBD1 | CASSSAGTGDYEQYF | TGTGCCAGCAGCTCCGCCGGGACAGGGGACTACGAGCAGTACTTC
medium-sized | TRBJ2-1 | TRBV19 | NA | CASTPYSGSSYNEQFF | TGTGCCAGTACCCCCTATTCAGGCAGCTCCTACAATGAGCAGTTCTTC
NA | TRBJ2-3 | TRBV4-3 | TRBD2 | CASSQSGLAEADTQYF | TGCGCCAGCAGCCAAAGTGGGCTAGCGGAGGCAGATACGCAGTATTTT
NA | TRBJ2-7 | TRBV27 | NA | CASSPQGWIYEQYF | TGTGCCAGCAGTCCCCAGGGGTGGATCTACGAGCAGTACTTC